The 17 T cell receptor beta chains presented below share a single source sample, sequenced in a study of blood T cell repertoires in COVID-19. Profiled with immunoSEQ multiplex PCR; TCRdb holds only in-frame clones, not every one. The data show approximately 250,000 clones, about 80% seen once. Input material: PBMCs or T cells enriched from blood (not recorded which). These receptors all stem from a man aged 35 to 55 who had recovered from COVID-19.

The rearrangement uses TRBV7-7 and TRBJ2-2; D perhaps matches TRBD1 (6 bases). The germline gives CDR1 SSHAT, CDR2 FNYEAQ (reference sequence). The germline V and J ends were trimmed by 5 bases and 6 bases, with 19 bases remaining between them. This CDR3 contains 16 residues. The CDR3 DNA sequence: TGTGCCAGCAGCCCTTCGTGGGGGCAGGCCGCCGGGGAGCTGTTTTTT. This translates into CASSPSWGQAAGELFF.

The chain uses TRBV9 and TRBJ2-1; 7 nucleotides align to TRBD2. Germline V gives CDR1 SGDLS, CDR2 YYNGEE. Germline trimming cut 3 bases from V and 4 bases from J; bases unmatched to any gene: 1. The CDR3 length is 13 residues. CDR3 DNA: TGTGCCAGCAGCGGTAGCGGGTACAATGAGCAGTTCTTC. This codes for CASSGSGYNEQFF. Using reference TRBV9 and TRBJ2-1 for the parts outside the CDR3, the full variable domain is DSGVTQTPKHLITATGQRVTLRCSPRSGDLSVYWYQQSLDQGLQFLIQYYNGEERAKGNILERFSAQQFPDLHSELNLSSLELGDSALYFCASSGSGYNEQFFGPGTRLTVL.

The chain combines TRBV5-5 with TRBJ2-3; a weak D match, TRBD2 (6 bases). V gave up 4 bases and J gave up 3 bases, with 18 bases separating them. The CDR3 is 16 amino acids. Germline values: CDR1 SGHKS, CDR2 YYEKEE (reference sequence). The DNA of the CDR3 is TGTGCCAGCAGCCCGGGCGGGACCTACGGTACAGATACGCAGTATTTT. Translating gives CASSPGGTYGTDTQYF.

This chain uses TRBV5-6 with TRBJ1-1; D is unresolved. Trimming removed 2 bases at V and 3 bases at J, with 11 bases between. Germline lookup yields CDR1 SGHDT and CDR2 YYEEEE. This CDR3 has 14 amino acids. CDR3 nucleotide sequence: TGTGCCAGCAGCTTTAGGGAGGGAGACACTGAAGCTTTCTTT. The encoded protein is CASSFREGDTEAFF.

The chain is built from TRBV6-2 or TRBV6-3 and TRBJ2-7; D is possibly TRBD2 (6 bases). CDR3 size: 14 residues. Germline assignment: CDR1 MNHEY and CDR2 SVGEGT. The V end lost 4 bases, the J end lost 9 bases, and 19 bases lay between the germline ends. Written as DNA, the CDR3 is TGTGCCAGCAGTTCACGGGACTTTGTAATGGGGCAGTACTTC. It specifies CASSSRDFVMGQYF.

This clone was found a few times. The V and J genes are TRBV19 and TRBJ1-2; 9 nucleotides match TRBD1. Germline CDR1 is LNHDA and CDR2 is SQIVND (reference sequence). This CDR3 contains 14 residues. The V and J ends lost 6 bases and 7 bases, in that order; junction bases with no gene match: 9. DNA for the CDR3: TGTGCCAGTAGCGGGGGACAGGGTTTAAGTGGCTACACCTTC. This translates into CASSGGQGLSGYTF.

This clone was recorded once. The rearrangement links TRBV19 to TRBJ1-3; D possibly corresponds to TRBD1 (6 bases). Between the trimmed V and J ends, which lost 6 bases and 2 bases, there was a span of 17 bases. The CDR3 length is 16 residues. CDR1 and CDR2 (germline): LNHDA, SQIVND (reference sequence). CDR3 region: CASSVGGLMAGNTIYF. CDR3 DNA sequence: TGTGCCAGTAGCGTCGGGGGGCTAATGGCTGGAAACACCATATATTTT.

V is TRBV7-2 and J is TRBJ1-1; 8 bases align to TRBD1. CDR1 is SGHTA, CDR2 FQGNSA, per germline. The CDR3 length is 15 residues. Germline trimming cut 2 bases from V and 1 base from J; bases unmatched to any gene: 3. The chain's CDR3 is CASSLQGAANTEAFF. CDR3 bases: TGTGCCAGCAGCTTACAGGGGGCGGCGAACACTGAAGCTTTCTTT.

The chain carries TRBV2 and TRBJ2-7; 7 nucleotides line up with TRBD1. This CDR3 comprises 14 residues. The V segment lost 7 bases and the J segment 1 base; nucleotides outside the gene matches: 7. Germline CDR1 SNHLY, CDR2 FYNNEI. The CDR3 coding sequence is TGTGCCAGCAAGGGGACAGCGCCGTCCTACGAGCAGTACTTC. This gives the protein CASKGTAPSYEQYF.

This clone has only one observation. This chain joins TRBV28 and TRBJ1-1; maybe TRBD1 (5 bases). There are 13 residues in the CDR3. V was trimmed by 3 bases and J by 9 bases, leaving 14 bases between them. From germline, CDR1 is MDHEN and CDR2 SYDVKM. CDR3 in amino acids: CASSFTQGYQAFF. CDR3 bases: TGTGCCAGCAGTTTTACCCAGGGATACCAAGCTTTCTTT.

This clone was detected only once. This chain connects TRBV11-2 to TRBJ2-1; tentative D call: TRBD1 (6 bases). Trimming pared 4 bases from V and 8 bases from J, leaving 21 bases between. Germline V gene data show CDR1 as SGHAT and CDR2 as FQNNGV. This CDR3 comprises 16 residues. The CDR3 region has the DNA TGTGCCAGCAGCTCCCAAAACAGGGACGTATGGGATGAGCAGTTCTTC. As protein: CASSSQNRDVWDEQFF.

CDR3 nucleotide sequence: TGTGCCAGCTCACCGGCCCTCTACGAGCAGTACTTC. Residues: CASSPALYEQYF. V and J are TRBV18 and TRBJ2-7; D is ambiguous. CDR1 is KGHSH, CDR2 LQKENI, per germline. CDR3 length: 12 amino acids. Trimming shortened V by 3 bases and J by 3 bases, and 6 bases separated the two germline ends.

The rearrangement links TRBV10-3 to TRBJ2-7, with TRBD1 as a possible D gene (6 bases). Germline V CDR1 and CDR2: ENHRY, SYGVKD. The CDR3 runs to 14 residues. Trimming cost V 6 bases and J 3 bases, with 15 bases left between them. The chain's CDR3 is CAIRTDRNDYEQYF. Written as DNA, the CDR3 is TGTGCCATCAGAACAGACAGGAATGACTACGAGCAGTACTTC.

This sequence joins TRBV29-1 and TRBJ1-1, with D unclear. Germline V CDR1 and CDR2: SQVTM, ANQGSEA. The V end lost 4 bases, the J end lost 0 bases, and 9 bases lay between the germline ends. The CDR3 is made up of 13 amino acids. CDR3: CSVVRVMNTEAFF. DNA of the CDR3: TGCAGCGTTGTTCGAGTGATGAACACTGAAGCTTTCTTT.

The chain has TRBV5-1 and TRBJ2-5, with 7 bases that match TRBD2. V lost 3 bases and J lost 3; bases outside the gene matches: 2. Germline assignment: CDR1 SGHRS and CDR2 YFSETQ. There are 13 residues in the CDR3. The CDR3 reads CASSWSGEETQYF. CDR3 coding DNA: TGCGCCAGCAGCTGGAGCGGGGAAGAGACCCAGTACTTC.

This clone was seen only once. The chain links TRBV5-4 to TRBJ2-5, with a possible D match to TRBD2 (5 bases). V lost 1 base and J 2 bases, leaving 6 bases between the germline ends. CDR1 and CDR2 from the germline V gene are SGHNT and YYREEE (reference sequence). The CDR3 has 13 residues. The CDR3 nucleotides are TGTGCCAGCAGCTTGCCGGGGCAAGAGACCCAGTACTTC. Amino acid sequence: CASSLPGQETQYF.

The chain combines TRBV29-1 with TRBJ2-7; 7 bases line up with TRBD1. CDR3 length: 13 amino acids. The junction had 5 bases not matched to a gene; V was cut back by 6 bases and J by 0 bases. The germline gives CDR1 SQVTM, CDR2 ANQGSEA. The CDR3 reads CSVRTGPSYEQYF. The DNA of the CDR3 is TGCAGCGTCCGGACAGGACCCTCCTACGAGCAGTACTTC.